The 24 T cell receptor beta chains in this list originate from one sample, sequenced in a study of blood T cell repertoires in COVID-19. Profiling relied on immunoSEQ multiplex PCR, and the TCRdb table lists in-frame clones only, not all of them. The sample has 180,000 or so clones, 75% to 90% seen once. Sequenced: PBMCs or T cells enriched from blood (not recorded which). The receptor set was obtained from a woman aged 55-69 years who had recovered from COVID-19.

The chain is built from TRBV9 and TRBJ2-1, with 9 bases fitting TRBD2. Unmatched junction bases numbered 10, after V lost 4 bases and J lost 5 bases. CDR1 SGDLS and CDR2 YYNGEE come from the germline V gene. The CDR3 covers 16 residues. CDR3: CASSINSGGRNNEQFF. The CDR3 DNA is TGTGCCAGCAGCATAAATAGCGGGGGCCGAAACAATGAGCAGTTCTTC.

This clone was seen just once. V is TRBV18 and J is TRBJ2-1, with D perhaps TRBD1 (5 bases). CDR3 size: 15 residues. From germline, CDR1 is KGHSH and CDR2 LQKENI. Trimming removed 1 base at V and 3 bases at J, with 10 bases between. As DNA, the CDR3 is TGTGCCAGCTCACCACGCTCAGGACACTACAATGAGCAGTTCTTC. It is translated as CASSPRSGHYNEQFF.

The CDR3 bases are TGTGCCAGCAGTTCCTCGGTTCCCACTGAAGCTTTCTTT. This gives the protein CASSSSVPTEAFF. The chain combines TRBV12-3 or TRBV12-4 with TRBJ1-1; D is unclear. The V end lost 4 bases, the J end lost 4 bases, and 10 bases lay between the germline ends. There are 13 residues in the CDR3.

The V call is TRBV4-2, the J call TRBJ2-7; a weak D match, TRBD1 (6 bases). CDR3 size: 12 residues. Germline values: CDR1 LGHNA, CDR2 YNFKEQ. Trimming took off 8 bases at V and 2 bases at J, with 10 bases between the two ends. The CDR3 sequence: CASSDRAYEQYF. In nucleotides, the CDR3 is TGTGCCAGCTCGGACAGAGCCTACGAGCAGTACTTC.

This chain uses TRBV5-1 with TRBJ1-6; D possibly corresponds to TRBD1 (5 bases). Germline V gives CDR1 SGHRS, CDR2 YFSETQ. The CDR3 is made up of 15 amino acids. V shed 0 bases and J shed 8 bases, with 12 bases lying between them. The CDR3 region has the DNA TGCGCCAGCAGCTTGGGACGGGCGGGGGATTCACCCCTCCACTTT. Protein: CASSLGRAGDSPLHF. Looking up the rest from reference TRBV5-1 and TRBJ1-6 gives the full variable domain: KAGVTQTPRYLIKTRGQQVTLSCSPISGHRSVSWYQQTPGQGLQFLFEYFSETQRNKGNFPGRFSGRQFSNSRSEMNVSTLELGDSALYLCASSLGRAGDSPLHFGNGTRLTVT.

The V and J genes are TRBV6-6 and TRBJ2-5; D gene unclear. V lost 4 bases, J lost 5 bases, and 8 bases lay in between. CDR1 and CDR2 (germline): MNHNY, SVGAGI (reference sequence). The CDR3 contains 12 residues. The CDR3 region is CASSSPRETQYF. The CDR3 nucleotides are TGTGCCAGCAGTTCCCCACGGGAGACCCAGTACTTC.

This clone showed up just a few times. The V and J genes are TRBV29-1 and TRBJ1-1; a possible D gene is TRBD1 (5 bases). Germline CDR1 reads SQVTM; CDR2 reads ANQGSEA. V was trimmed by 5 bases and J by 2 bases, leaving 12 bases between them. The CDR3 loop spans 13 amino acids. CDR3 DNA: TGCAGCGTTTCAAATTGGGGCAACACTGAAGCTTTCTTT. This codes for CSVSNWGNTEAFF.

A few counts support this clone. The chain combines TRBV2 with TRBJ1-2; possibly TRBD1 for D (6 bases). The V end was cut by 6 bases, the J end by 6 bases, with 17 bases between. The CDR3 has 14 amino acids. Germline V gene sequence: CDR1 SNHLY, CDR2 FYNNEI. The CDR3 spells CASRTGGRVDGYTF. In DNA, the CDR3 is TGTGCCAGCAGGACCGGGGGGCGGGTTGATGGCTACACCTTC.

The V gene is TRBV19, the J gene TRBJ1-4, with D perhaps matching TRBD1 (5 bases). Germline lookup yields CDR1 LNHDA and CDR2 SQIVND (reference sequence). This CDR3 region has 17 residues. Trimming shortened V by 3 bases and J by 5 bases, and 19 bases separated the two germline ends. CDR3 bases: TGTGCCAGTAGTATTCGTGGGGGAGGGTTGGACAATGAAAAACTGTTTTTT. Encoded protein: CASSIRGGGLDNEKLFF.

Notes on this clone: Mismatch with germline at one junction end may stem from a read error. The CDR3 bases are TGTGCCATCAGTGACCAGGGGCGCACAGTCTTC. It encodes CAISDQGRTVF. The rearrangement joins TRBV10-3 to TRBJ1-2; a weak D match, TRBD1 (6 bases). CDR3 length: 11 residues. The germline gives CDR1 ENHRY, CDR2 SYGVKD.

V gene TRBV7-9 combines with J gene TRBJ2-1, with D unclear. Trimming took off 4 bases at V and 9 bases at J, with 10 bases between the two ends. CDR3 size: 12 residues. CDR1 and CDR2 (germline): SEHNR, FQNEAQ (reference sequence). CDR3 DNA: TGTGCCAGCAGCTCACCAGATCTTGAGCAGTTCTTC. Its protein is CASSSPDLEQFF.

The J gene is TRBJ2-2, the V gene TRBV11-2, with D uncertain. Trimming cost V 6 bases and J 0 bases, with 11 bases left between them. Germline-derived CDR1 and CDR2 are SGHAT and FQNNGV. CDR3 size: 15 residues. The CDR3 sequence: CASRSVFANTGELFF. The CDR3 nucleotides read TGTGCCAGCAGGTCCGTGTTTGCGAACACCGGGGAGCTGTTTTTT.

This clone was recorded a few times. CDR3 bases: TGTGCCAGTGGTAGCGGCCAAATTAGCAATCAGCCCCAGCATTTT. Its translation is CASGSGQISNQPQHF. This chain links TRBV19 with TRBJ1-5; no firm D call. The ends were cut back, 8 bases at V and 0 bases at J, with 14 bases in the middle. CDR1 LNHDA and CDR2 SQIVND come from the germline V gene (reference sequence). The CDR3 covers 15 residues.

CDR3 sequence reads: CATSDSGGKGGNTEAFF. Here the CDR3 DNA reads TGTGCCACCAGTGATTCAGGGGGCAAGGGGGGGAACACTGAAGCTTTCTTT. This sequence joins TRBV24-1 and TRBJ1-1; 8 bases fit TRBD1. V gave up 2 bases and J gave up 1 base; unmatched junction bases: 8. Germline V gene sequence: CDR1 KGHDR, CDR2 SFDVKD. The CDR3 spans 17 residues.

This sequence joins TRBV5-1 and TRBJ1-1; no firm D call. The CDR3 loop spans 14 amino acids. Per germline, CDR1 SGHRS and CDR2 YFSETQ. The V gene lost 0 bases and the J gene lost 2 bases, with 8 bases spanning the gap. The CDR3 region has the DNA TGCGCCAGCAGCTTGGGGGCCACCAACACTGAAGCTTTCTTT. This gives the protein CASSLGATNTEAFF. The variable domain in full, completed from reference TRBV5-1 and TRBJ1-1, reads KAGVTQTPRYLIKTRGQQVTLSCSPISGHRSVSWYQQTPGQGLQFLFEYFSETQRNKGNFPGRFSGRQFSNSRSEMNVSTLELGDSALYLCASSLGATNTEAFFGQGTRLTVV.

The chain uses TRBV27 and TRBJ2-7, with a tentative D call TRBD2 (7 bases). The CDR3 has 13 residues. Germline-derived CDR1 and CDR2 are MNHEY and SMNVEV (reference sequence). Trimming took off 5 bases at V and 6 bases at J, with 14 bases between the two ends. The CDR3 is CASSPLGGGEQYF. Here the CDR3 DNA reads TGTGCCAGCAGTCCGCTAGGGGGGGGCGAGCAGTACTTC.

The CDR3 nucleotides are TGTGCCAGCAGCAGGACTAGCGGTAGCTCCTACGAGCAGTACTTC. It encodes CASSRTSGSSYEQYF. The rearrangement joins TRBV3-1 (or the pseudogene TRBV3-2) to TRBJ2-7; TRBD2 matches at 10 bases. The germline V gene encodes CDR1 LGHDT and CDR2 YNNKEL (reference sequence). This CDR3 spans 15 amino acids. The junction had 4 bases not matched to a gene; V was cut back by 5 bases and J by 0 bases.

The chain has TRBV5-4 and TRBJ2-3; no reliable D call. Germline V gene data show CDR1 as SGHNT and CDR2 as YYREEE (reference sequence). V lost 0 bases and J 0 bases, leaving 8 bases between the germline ends. The CDR3 is 15 amino acids. This CDR3 is CASSLGRMSTDTQYF. CDR3 nucleotide sequence: TGTGCCAGCAGCTTGGGGCGGATGAGCACAGATACGCAGTATTTT.

The rearrangement joins TRBV27 to TRBJ1-5; 8 bases are shared with TRBD1. The germline V gene encodes CDR1 MNHEY and CDR2 SMNVEV (reference sequence). V dropped 6 bases and J dropped 2; count of bases not matched to a gene: 3. CDR3 size: 14 residues. The CDR3 loop is CASRPTGGNQPQHF. DNA for the CDR3: TGTGCCAGCAGACCGACAGGGGGCAATCAGCCCCAGCATTTT.

This rearrangement joins TRBV18 to TRBJ2-5; no clear D. Germline loops: CDR1 KGHSH, CDR2 LQKENI. Trimming removed 4 bases from V and 3 bases from J, with 9 bases in between. This CDR3 has 13 amino acids. The CDR3, as DNA: TGTGCCAGCTCACTGGAAACAGAAGAGACCCAGTACTTC. Translated: CASSLETEETQYF.

The chain joins TRBV5-6 to TRBJ2-3; 9 bases are shared with TRBD1. This CDR3 has 15 residues. V lost 2 bases to trimming and J lost 4 bases; unmatched junction nucleotides: 5. Germline V gives CDR1 SGHDT, CDR2 YYEEEE. The chain's CDR3 is CASSFRDRASDTQYF. The CDR3, as DNA: TGTGCCAGCAGCTTCCGGGACAGGGCCTCAGATACGCAGTATTTT.

A note on this clone: The same CDR3 also results from other DNA sequences found in this sample. The chain combines TRBV5-1 with TRBJ1-6; 8 nucleotides line up with TRBD1. This CDR3 has 14 residues. Germline values: CDR1 SGHRS, CDR2 YFSETQ. The ends lost 4 bases at V and 9 bases at J; junction bases unmatched: 6. This chain's CDR3 is CASSLGQGSSPLHF. For the CDR3, the DNA is TGCGCCAGCAGCCTCGGACAGGGTTCTTCACCCCTCCACTTT.

The chain has TRBV12-3 or TRBV12-4 and TRBJ1-1; a weak D match, TRBD1 (5 bases). Between the trimmed V and J ends, which lost 3 bases and 5 bases, there was a span of 10 bases. CDR3 length: 13 amino acids. CDR3 sequence (DNA): TGTGCCAGCAGTTTCGGTCAGGGTACTGAAGCTTTCTTT. Translated, it gives CASSFGQGTEAFF.

The chain couples TRBV29-1 to TRBJ1-1, with a weak D call TRBD1 (5 bases). From germline, CDR1 is SQVTM and CDR2 ANQGSEA. Trimming removed 7 bases at V and 0 bases at J, with 12 bases between. The CDR3 has 13 amino acids. CDR3 sequence (DNA): TGCAGCGCCTTAGGGGATCTGAACACTGAAGCTTTCTTT. This translates into CSALGDLNTEAFF.